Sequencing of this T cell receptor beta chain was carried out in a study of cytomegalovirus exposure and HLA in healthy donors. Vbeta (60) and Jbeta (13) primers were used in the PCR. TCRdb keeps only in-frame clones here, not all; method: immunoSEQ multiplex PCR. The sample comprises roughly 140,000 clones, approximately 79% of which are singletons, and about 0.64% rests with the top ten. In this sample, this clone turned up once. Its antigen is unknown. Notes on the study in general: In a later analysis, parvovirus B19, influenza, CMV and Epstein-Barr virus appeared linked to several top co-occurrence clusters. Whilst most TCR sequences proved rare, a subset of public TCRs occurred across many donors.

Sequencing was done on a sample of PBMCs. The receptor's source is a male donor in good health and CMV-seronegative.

DNA of the CDR3: TGTGCCAGCAGCGGGACAGGGGATTATGGCTACACCTTC. Residues: CASSGTGDYGYTF. This chain connects TRBV5-4 to TRBJ1-2, with 10 bases identical to TRBD1. V lost 4 bases to trimming and J lost 5 bases; unmatched junction nucleotides: 2. CDR1 and CDR2 (germline): SGHNT, YYREEE (reference sequence). The CDR3 has 13 residues.